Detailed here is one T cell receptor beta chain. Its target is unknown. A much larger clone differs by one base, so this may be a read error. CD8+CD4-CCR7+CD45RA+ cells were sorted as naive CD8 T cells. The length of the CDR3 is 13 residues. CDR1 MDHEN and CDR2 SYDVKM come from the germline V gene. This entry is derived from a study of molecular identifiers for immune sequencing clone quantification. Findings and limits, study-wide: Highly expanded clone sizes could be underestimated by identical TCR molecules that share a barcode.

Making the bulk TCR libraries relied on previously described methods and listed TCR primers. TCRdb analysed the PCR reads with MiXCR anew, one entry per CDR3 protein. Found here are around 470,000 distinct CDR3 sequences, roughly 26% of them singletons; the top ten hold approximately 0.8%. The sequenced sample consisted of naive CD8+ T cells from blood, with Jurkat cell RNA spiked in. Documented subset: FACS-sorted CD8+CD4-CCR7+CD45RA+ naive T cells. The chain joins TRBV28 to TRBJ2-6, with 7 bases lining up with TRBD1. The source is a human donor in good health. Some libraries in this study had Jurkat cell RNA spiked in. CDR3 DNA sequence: TGTGCCAGCAGTTTTGGACAGGCCAGCGTCCTGACTTTC. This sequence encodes CASSFGQASVLTF.